One and the same sample provided the 7 T cell receptor beta chains below, sequenced in a study of cytomegalovirus exposure and HLA in healthy donors. The study ran its PCR with 60 Vbeta and 13 Jbeta primers. The method was immunoSEQ multiplex PCR; TCRdb's version includes in-frame clones alone and lacks a portion of them. The repertoire holds 100,000 to 150,000 clones, 60% to 85% seen once, with 1.8% in the top ten. Sample: PBMCs. These receptors were collected from a female donor in good health and CMV-seropositive.

The J gene is TRBJ2-7, the V gene TRBV11-1, with D possibly being TRBD1 (6 bases). Germline CDR1 SGHAT, CDR2 FQDESV (reference sequence). CDR3 size: 14 residues. Deletions cut 4 bases from V and 3 bases from J, with 13 bases between. The CDR3 nucleotides are TGTGCCAGCAGCTCCGGGACACGAGGCTACGAGCAGTACTTC. Its protein is CASSSGTRGYEQYF.

This chain joins TRBV2 and TRBJ2-3; D ambiguous. The length of the CDR3 is 11 residues. V was cut by 5 bases and J by 5 bases, with 5 bases left in between. The germline gives CDR1 SNHLY, CDR2 FYNNEI. CDR3 amino acids: CASSIIDTQYF. The CDR3 nucleotides are TGTGCCAGCAGTATCATAGATACGCAGTATTTT.

The V call is TRBV6-6, the J call TRBJ2-3; 15 bases are shared with TRBD2. The V and J ends lost 2 bases and 3 bases, in that order; junction bases with no gene match: 0. Germline loops: CDR1 MNHNY, CDR2 SVGAGI (reference sequence). CDR3 length: 16 residues. CDR3 sequence: CASSYGTSGRTDTQYF. CDR3 in DNA: TGTGCCAGCAGTTACGGGACTAGCGGGAGGACAGATACGCAGTATTTT.

The chain is built from TRBV2 and TRBJ2-3; TRBD2 agrees at 13 bases. CDR3 length: 16 amino acids. Germline values: CDR1 SNHLY, CDR2 FYNNEI. The trim removed 7 bases at V and 5 bases at J, leaving 9 bases unmatched. The CDR3 DNA follows: TGTGCCAGCAACCCGGCTCGGACTAGCGGGAGAGATACGCAGTATTTT. It yields the protein CASNPARTSGRDTQYF.

The V gene is TRBV5-1, the J gene TRBJ2-7; possible D gene TRBD2, 5 bases. Between the trimmed V and J ends, which lost 0 bases and 3 bases, there was a span of 19 bases. Germline V gives CDR1 SGHRS, CDR2 YFSETQ. CDR3 length: 17 residues. For the CDR3, the DNA is TGCGCCAGCAGCTTGGCCCCGGGGTCGGGTAATAACTACGAGCAGTACTTC. This codes for CASSLAPGSGNNYEQYF. The complete variable domain, with remaining parts taken from reference TRBV5-1 and TRBJ2-7, reads KAGVTQTPRYLIKTRGQQVTLSCSPISGHRSVSWYQQTPGQGLQFLFEYFSETQRNKGNFPGRFSGRQFSNSRSEMNVSTLELGDSALYLCASSLAPGSGNNYEQYFGPGTRLTVT.

This clone appeared a few times. The rearrangement uses TRBV11-1 and TRBJ2-7, with 7 bases lining up with TRBD1. With V trimmed by 0 bases and J by 7 bases, 3 bases remained unmatched. Germline-derived CDR1 and CDR2 are SGHAT and FQDESV (reference sequence). The CDR3 is 13 amino acids. The CDR3, as DNA: TGTGCCAGCAGCTTAGCGGCAGGGGGAGAGCAGTACTTC. Translated, it gives CASSLAAGGEQYF.

The V gene is TRBV29-1, the J gene TRBJ1-2; TRBD1 aligns across 8 bases. With 3 bases clipped from V and 3 bases from J, the junction kept 6 bases outside the gene matches. The CDR3 contains 14 residues. Germline CDR1 is SQVTM and CDR2 is ANQGSEA. The CDR3 is CSVERQGRDYGYTF. The DNA for the CDR3 is TGCAGCGTTGAGCGACAGGGGAGGGACTATGGCTACACCTTC.